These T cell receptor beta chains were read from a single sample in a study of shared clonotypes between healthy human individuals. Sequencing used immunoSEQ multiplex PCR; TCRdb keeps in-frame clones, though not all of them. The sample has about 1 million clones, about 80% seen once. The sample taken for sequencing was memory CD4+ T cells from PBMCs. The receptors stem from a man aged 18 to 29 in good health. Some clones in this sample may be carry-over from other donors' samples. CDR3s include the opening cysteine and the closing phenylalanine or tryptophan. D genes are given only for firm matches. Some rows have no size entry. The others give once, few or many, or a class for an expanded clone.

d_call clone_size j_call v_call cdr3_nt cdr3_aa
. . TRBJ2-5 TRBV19 TGTGCCAGTAAGGCAGGGTACTGGTTTGAGACCCAGTACTTC CASKAGYWFETQYF
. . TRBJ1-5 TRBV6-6 TGTGCCAGCTCCAGTTATAGCAATCAGCCCCAGCATTTT CASSSYSNQPQHF
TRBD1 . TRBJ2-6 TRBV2 TGTGCCAGCAGCCGCGACAGGGGAACGGCCAACGTCCTGACTTTC CASSRDRGTANVLTF
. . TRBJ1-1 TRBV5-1 TGCGCCAGCAGCTTGGCCTGGGGGAGAATGAACACTGAAGCTTTCTTT CASSLAWGRMNTEAFF
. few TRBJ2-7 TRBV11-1 TGTGCCAGCAGCTTATTCGGGAGTTCCTACGAGCAGTACTTC CASSLFGSSYEQYF
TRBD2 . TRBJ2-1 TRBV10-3 TGTGCCATCAGTTTAACCGGGACAGGGACTAGCGGGCGGGGTGAGCAGTTCTTC CAISLTGTGTSGRGEQFF
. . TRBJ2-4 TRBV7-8 TGTGCCAGCAGATCCAACATACTAGACATTCAGTACTTC CASRSNILDIQYF
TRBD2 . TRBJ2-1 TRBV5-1 TGCGCCAGCAGCCCGGATAGCGGGAGGGCATACAATGAGCAGTTCTTC CASSPDSGRAYNEQFF
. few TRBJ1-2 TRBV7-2 TGTGCCAGCAGCTCCTACTCATTAAACAGTAACTATGGCTACACCTTC CASSSYSLNSNYGYTF
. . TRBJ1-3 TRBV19 TGTGCCAGTAACGCCGGGTCCTACTCTGGAAACACCATATATTTT CASNAGSYSGNTIYF
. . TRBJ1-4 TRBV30 TGTGCCTGGAGTATAGGGAGGGGAGAAAAACTGTTTTTT CAWSIGRGEKLFF
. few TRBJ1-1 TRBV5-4 TGTGCCAGCAGCCAAGGACGGGACACTGAAGCTTTCTTT CASSQGRDTEAFF
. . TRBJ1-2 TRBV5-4 TGTGCCAGCATGCAGGATCCCAACCCGGGCTACACCTTC CASMQDPNPGYTF
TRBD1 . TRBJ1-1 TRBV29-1 TGCAGCGCGGACAGGGTCATAGGCACTGAAGCTTTCTTT CSADRVIGTEAFF
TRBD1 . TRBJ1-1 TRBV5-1 TGCGCCAGCAGCCCCGGACAGGGGAGAACTGAAGCTTTCTTT CASSPGQGRTEAFF
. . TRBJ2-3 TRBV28 TGTGCCAGCAGTCATGACAGGAGCCCTAGCACAGATACGCAGTATTTT CASSHDRSPSTDTQYF
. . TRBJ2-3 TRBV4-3 TGCGCCAGCAGCCAAGGGCGGGGTCAAGATACGCAGTATTTT CASSQGRGQDTQYF
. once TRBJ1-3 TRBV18 TGTGCCAGCTCACCAGGTCGGGCTCCTGGAAACACCATATATTTT CASSPGRAPGNTIYF
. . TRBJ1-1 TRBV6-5 TGTGCCAGCAGTCGGCCCGCGGGGGAGCACACTGAAGCTTTCTTT CASSRPAGEHTEAFF
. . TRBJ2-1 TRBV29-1 TGCAGCGTGCGCGGACAGAACAATGAGCAGTTCTTC CSVRGQNNEQFF
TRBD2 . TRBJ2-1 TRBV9 TGTGCCAGCAGCCCAGAGACTAGCGGGGCCTACAATGAGCAGTTCTTC CASSPETSGAYNEQFF
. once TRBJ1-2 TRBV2 TGTGCCAGCAGAATGACAGGTACGGACTATGGCTACACCTTC CASRMTGTDYGYTF
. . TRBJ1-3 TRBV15 TGTGCCACCAGCAGAGACCCGGGGGCGTCTGGAAACACCATATATTTT CATSRDPGASGNTIYF
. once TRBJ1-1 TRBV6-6 TGTGCCAGCACCCACCGTCCGGGAGACACTGAAGCTTTCTTT CASTHRPGDTEAFF
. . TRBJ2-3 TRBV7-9 TGTGCCAGCAGGTTCACTAGTCCAGATACGCAGTATTTT CASRFTSPDTQYF
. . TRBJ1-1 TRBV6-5 TGTGCCAGCAGGAGAGACAGCGTGAACACTGAAGCTTTCTTT CASRRDSVNTEAFF
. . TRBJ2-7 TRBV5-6 TGTGCCAGCAGCTTGGTGAGCTCCTACGAGCAGTACTTC CASSLVSSYEQYF
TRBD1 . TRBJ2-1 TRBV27 TGTGCCAGCAATCCCCAAGGACAGGGAACAGTAGGAGTCAATGAGCAGTTCTTC CASNPQGQGTVGVNEQFF
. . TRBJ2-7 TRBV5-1 TGCGCCAGCAGCTTGGTTTCCAGGAACTACGAGCAGTACTTC CASSLVSRNYEQYF
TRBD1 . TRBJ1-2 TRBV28 TGTGCCAGCAGTTTATTGGGCCTTCAGGGGGCTGGTTATGGCTACACCTTC CASSLLGLQGAGYGYTF
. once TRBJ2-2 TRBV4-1 TGCGCCAGCAGCCCGACTAGTATTTCCGGGGAGCTGTTTTTT CASSPTSISGELFF
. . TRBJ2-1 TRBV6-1 TGTGCCAGCAGTGACCAGCGGTCCTACAATGAGCAGTTCTTC CASSDQRSYNEQFF
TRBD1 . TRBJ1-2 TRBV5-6 TGTGCCAGCAGCCAACGTGACAGGGGAGGCGGCTACACCTTC CASSQRDRGGGYTF
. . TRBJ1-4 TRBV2 TGTGCCAGCAGTGGTAGGGGGGCAGGGAGGGATGAAAAACTGTTTTTT CASSGRGAGRDEKLFF
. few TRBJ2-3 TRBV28 TGTGCCAGCAGCGATCTGGGCACCACAGATACGCAGTATTTT CASSDLGTTDTQYF
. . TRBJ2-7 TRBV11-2 TGTGCCAGCAGCTTAGGTACAGGGAGGAGAATCCACGAGCAGTACTTC CASSLGTGRRIHEQYF
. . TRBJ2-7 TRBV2 TGTGCCAGCAGTGTAGAGGTCGGGTCCGAGCAGTACTTC CASSVEVGSEQYF